The 3 T cell receptor beta chains listed next were all sequenced from one sample in a study of T cell repertoires in cytomegalovirus infection (dated by TCRdb to the late 2010s). Taken with the paper, the label for treatment or condition translates to: in vitro stimulation with specific CMV peptide epitopes to enrich CMV-specific T cells. TCRdb names Illumina HiSeq 1500 as the instrument used. Using fastp at Q25 and MiXCR, TCRdb reprocessed the public reads and kept productive beta chains. Each entry merges the rows of one CDR3 protein and shows their most common DNA and genes. In all, the sample holds about 220,000 distinct CDR3 sequences, and around two fifths of those were seen once. Together, the top ten hold over 45% of the sample. No cognate antigen is known for these TCRs. Sample: CD8+ T cells from cultured PBMCs, taken from culture after CMV antigen stimulation. The receptors derive from a human donor in good health (CMV status not recorded). Some clones in this sample may be carry-over from other donors' samples.

The genes are TRBV7-9 and TRBJ2-1; no clear D gene. V lost 4 bases to trimming and J lost 6 bases, with 7 bases between them. Germline V gene sequence: CDR1 SEHNR, CDR2 FQNEAQ (reference sequence). The CDR3 totals 12 residues. CDR3 sequence (DNA): TGTGCCAGCAGCTCCCCCCTCAATGAGCAGTTCTTC. Amino acid sequence: CASSSPLNEQFF.

V and J are TRBV24-1 and TRBJ2-7; the match to TRBD2 covers 8 bases. This CDR3 has 18 residues. With V trimmed by 3 bases and J by 3 bases, 15 bases remained unmatched. The germline V gene has CDR1 KGHDR and CDR2 SFDVKD. CDR3 DNA sequence: TGTGCCACCAGTGATCCCCATTGGGGGAGCGGGAGCCGCTACGAGCAGTACTTC. Protein sequence: CATSDPHWGSGSRYEQYF.

For this clonotype: A read error may produce the germline difference seen at one junction end. The chain combines TRBV7-4 with TRBJ1-2; 8 nucleotides line up with TRBD1. This CDR3 contains 15 residues. The V gene's germline CDR1 is SGHVT and CDR2 SQSDAQ. The CDR3 is CASSLLTGEDYGYSF. CDR3 nucleotides: TGTGCCAGCAGCTTGCTGACAGGGGAGGACTATGGCTACTCCTTC.